This T cell receptor beta chain was observed in a study of CD8 T cells in Susac syndrome. With random hexamers, about 0.45 to 1 ug RNA was reverse transcribed. With immunoSEQ multiplex PCR, TCR beta CDR3 was amplified across 54 Vbeta and 13 Jbeta. Via MiXCR, TCRdb re-called the immunoSEQ multiplex PCR reads, giving one row per CDR3 protein. The data contain 160,000 or so distinct CDR3 sequences, around 95% of them singletons. CDR1 is SQVTM and CDR2 is ANQGSEA in the germline V gene. Trimming removed 1 base from V and 2 bases from J, with 9 bases in between. The CDR3 is made up of 13 amino acids. The clonotype comes from a human donor with multiple sclerosis. V gene TRBV29-1 combines with J gene TRBJ2-7, with D uncertain. Sequences were obtained from CD8+ T cells from PBMCs. CDR3 nucleotide sequence: TGCAGCGTTGAAGGCGACAAGCCCTACGAGCAGTACTTC. Translated, it gives CSVEGDKPYEQYF.